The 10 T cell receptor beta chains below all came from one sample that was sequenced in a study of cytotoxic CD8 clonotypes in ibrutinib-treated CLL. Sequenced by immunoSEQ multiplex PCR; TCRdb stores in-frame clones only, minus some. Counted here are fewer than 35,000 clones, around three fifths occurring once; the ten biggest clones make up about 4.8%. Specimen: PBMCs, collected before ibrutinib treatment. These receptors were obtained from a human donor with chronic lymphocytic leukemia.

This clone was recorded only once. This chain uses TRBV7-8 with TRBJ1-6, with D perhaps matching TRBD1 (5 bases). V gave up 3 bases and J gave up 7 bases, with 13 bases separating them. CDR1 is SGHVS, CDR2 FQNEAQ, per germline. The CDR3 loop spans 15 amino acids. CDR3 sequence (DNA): TGTGCCAGCAGCTTTGCAGGGAGAGGAAATTCACCCCTCCACTTT. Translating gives CASSFAGRGNSPLHF.

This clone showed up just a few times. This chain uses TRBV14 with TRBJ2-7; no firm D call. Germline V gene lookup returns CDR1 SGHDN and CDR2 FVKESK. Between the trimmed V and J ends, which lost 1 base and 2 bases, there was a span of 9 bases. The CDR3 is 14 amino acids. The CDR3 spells CASSQGWAPYEQYF. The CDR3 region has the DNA TGTGCCAGCAGCCAAGGATGGGCCCCCTACGAGCAGTACTTC.

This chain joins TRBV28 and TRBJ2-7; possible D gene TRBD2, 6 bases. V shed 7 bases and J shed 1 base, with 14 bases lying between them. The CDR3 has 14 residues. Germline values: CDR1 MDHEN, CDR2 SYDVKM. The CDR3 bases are TGTGCCAGCACCGTGACACGGGGGTCCTACGAGCAGTACTTC. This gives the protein CASTVTRGSYEQYF.

CDR3 region: CASSPRPFGGRSSYNEQFF. The CDR3, as DNA: TGTGCCAGCAGTCCACGTCCTTTCGGCGGGAGGAGCTCCTACAATGAGCAGTTCTTC. The chain joins TRBV27 to TRBJ2-1; 8 bases align to TRBD2. CDR1 and CDR2 from the germline V gene are MNHEY and SMNVEV (reference sequence). The CDR3 loop spans 19 amino acids. The trim removed 5 bases at V and 0 bases at J, leaving 15 bases unmatched.

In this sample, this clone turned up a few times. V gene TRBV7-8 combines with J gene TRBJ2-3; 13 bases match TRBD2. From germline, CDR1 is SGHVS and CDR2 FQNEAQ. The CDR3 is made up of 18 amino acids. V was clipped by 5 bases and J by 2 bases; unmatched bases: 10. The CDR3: CASSPKGGTSGNTDTQYF. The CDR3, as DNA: TGTGCCAGCAGCCCAAAGGGGGGGACTAGCGGGAACACAGATACGCAGTATTTT.

CDR3 residues: CASSLAGHYSQFF. In nucleotides, the CDR3 is TGTGCCAGCAGCTTAGCAGGACATTATTCCCAGTTCTTC. The V gene is TRBV7-9, the J gene TRBJ2-1; the D gene is possibly TRBD1 (5 bases). Trimming took off 0 bases at V and 13 bases at J, with 13 bases between the two ends. Germline CDR1 SEHNR, CDR2 FQNEAQ (reference sequence). The CDR3 totals 13 residues.

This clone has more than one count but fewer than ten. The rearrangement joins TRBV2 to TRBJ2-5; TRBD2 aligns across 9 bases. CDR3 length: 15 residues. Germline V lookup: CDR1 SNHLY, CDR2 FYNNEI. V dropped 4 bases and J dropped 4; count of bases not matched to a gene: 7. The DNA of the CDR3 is TGTGCCAGCAGTGCCAGACTAGCGGAGTTAGAGACCCAGTACTTC. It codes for CASSARLAELETQYF.

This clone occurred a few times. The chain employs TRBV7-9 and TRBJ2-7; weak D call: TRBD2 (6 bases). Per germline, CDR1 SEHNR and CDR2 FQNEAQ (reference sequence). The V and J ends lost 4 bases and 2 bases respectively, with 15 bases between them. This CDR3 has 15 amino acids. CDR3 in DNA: TGTGCCAGCAGCTCCCCCACGGGACTGACCTACGAGCAGTACTTC. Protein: CASSSPTGLTYEQYF.

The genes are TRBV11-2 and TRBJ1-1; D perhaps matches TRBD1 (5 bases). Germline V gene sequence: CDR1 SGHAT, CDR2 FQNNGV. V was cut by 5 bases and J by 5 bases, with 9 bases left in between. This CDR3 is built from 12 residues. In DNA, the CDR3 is TGTGCCAGCAGCCCACGACAGACTGAAGCTTTCTTT. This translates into CASSPRQTEAFF.

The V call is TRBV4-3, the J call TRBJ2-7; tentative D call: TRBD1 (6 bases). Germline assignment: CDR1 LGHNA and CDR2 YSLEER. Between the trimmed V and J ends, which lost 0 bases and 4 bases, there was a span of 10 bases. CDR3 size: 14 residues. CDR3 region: CASSQDSGVYEQYF. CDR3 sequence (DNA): TGCGCCAGCAGCCAAGATTCAGGGGTTTACGAGCAGTACTTC.